The rows below give T cell receptor beta chains drawn from one sample of a study of T cell changes during pregnancy in multiple sclerosis. Here immunoSEQ multiplex PCR was the method, and the copy in TCRdb shows in-frame clones only, minus some. The sample holds around 30,000 clones, under 90% seen once. The material was CD8+ T cells from peripheral blood mononuclear cells, obtained after pregnancy. The receptors were sampled from a female donor with multiple sclerosis, enrolled in a pregnancy study. Each CDR3 is given with its conserved first and last residue. A D gene is named only where the DNA matches it firmly. Clone size, where shown, is once, few, many, or a class for clones that have expanded.

>TRBJ2-6|-|TRBV6-5|-
TGTGCCAGCAACCAGGGGCGCGGTGGGGCCAACGTCCTGACTTTC
CASNQGRGGANVLTF
>TRBJ2-7|TRBD1|TRBV14|-
TGTGCCAGCAGCCCAGGGACAGTAATTTACGAGCAGTACTTC
CASSPGTVIYEQYF
>TRBJ2-3|TRBD1|TRBV7-3|-
TGTGCCAGCAGCCTCCGATCGTGGGGACAGGGCACAGATACGCAGTATTTT
CASSLRSWGQGTDTQYF
>TRBJ2-1|-|TRBV10-3|-
TGTGCCATCAGTGACCGGGACAGACTCGGAGGGGAGCAGTTCTTC
CAISDRDRLGGEQFF
>TRBJ1-4|-|TRBV5-1|-
TGCGCCAGCAGCCCGGAGGAGCTTCGGGGGGAAAAACTGTTTTTT
CASSPEELRGEKLFF
>TRBJ1-2|TRBD1|TRBV28|-
TGTGCCAGCAGCAGCAACCGGGACAGGGGCCTCGCTAACTATGGCTACACCTTC
CASSSNRDRGLANYGYTF
>TRBJ2-1|TRBD1|TRBV4-1|once
TGCGCCAGCAGCCAAAGGACAGGGGGCTCCTACAATGAGCAGTTCTTC
CASSQRTGGSYNEQFF
>TRBJ2-1|TRBD1|TRBV10-3|-
TGTGCCATCAGTGAGTCGGACAGGGCAAACTACAATGAGCAGTTCTTC
CAISESDRANYNEQFF
>TRBJ2-7|TRBD1|TRBV7-6|-
TGTGCCAGCAGCATCGGGGCGGGACAGGGGTACGAGCAGTACTTC
CASSIGAGQGYEQYF
>TRBJ2-1|TRBD2|TRBV2|-
TGTGCCAGCAGTGAATGGGCTAGCGGGCGTAATTACTACAATGAGCAGTTCTTC
CASSEWASGRNYYNEQFF
>TRBJ2-3|TRBD2|TRBV27|-
TGTGCCAGCAGTTTATGGTCGGGGGGGCCTACTAGCACAGATACGCAGTATTTT
CASSLWSGGPTSTDTQYF
>TRBJ2-1|TRBD2|TRBV27|-
TGTGCCAGCAGTTACCTAAAGGGGGTCGGGGGGGCACGTTCCAATGAGCAGTTCTTC
CASSYLKGVGGARSNEQFF
>TRBJ2-5|-|TRBV6-5|-
TGTGCCAGCAGTTACTCCTTCCAAGAGACCCAGTACTTC
CASSYSFQETQYF
>TRBJ2-2|-|TRBV18|-
TGTGCCAGCTCACCAGGCCGGATCCGGACACAGGCGAACACCGGGGAGCTGTTTTTT
CASSPGRIRTQANTGELFF
>TRBJ2-7|-|TRBV13|once
TGTGCCAGCAGCTTCCGGGGAGAGGGGCAGTACTTC
CASSFRGEGQYF
>TRBJ2-2|-|TRBV11-3|-
TGTGCCAGCAGCTTACTAGGGGGATTGGAAGGGGAGCTGTTTTTT
CASSLLGGLEGELFF
>TRBJ2-1|TRBD1|TRBV27|-
TGTGCCAGCAAAGGGATAGGGGGCTTGGGGAATGAGCAGTTCTTC
CASKGIGGLGNEQFF
>TRBJ1-2|TRBD1|TRBV11-2|-
TGTGCCAGCAGCTGGGGGACAGGGGGCTATGGCTACACCTTC
CASSWGTGGYGYTF
>TRBJ2-5|TRBD2|TRBV4-1|-
TGCGCCAGCAGCTCCAGCACTAGCGGCCAAGAGACCCAGTACTTC
CASSSSTSGQETQYF
>TRBJ1-1|TRBD1|TRBV5-1|-
TGCGCCAGCAGTTCGGACAGGGTATTTTTGGGGGACACTGAAGCTTTCTTT
CASSSDRVFLGDTEAFF
>TRBJ2-3|-|TRBV4-3|once
TGCGCCAGCAGCCAACGGTGGGGGGGCCTCAGCACAGATACGCAGTATTTT
CASSQRWGGLSTDTQYF
>TRBJ2-3|TRBD1|TRBV27|-
TGTGCCAGCGGGGCAGGGGGCCCAGATACGCAGTATTTT
CASGAGGPDTQYF
>TRBJ2-7|TRBD2|TRBV7-2|-
TGTGCCAGCAGCCCGGGACTGGGGGAGGGCTACGAGCAGTACTTC
CASSPGLGEGYEQYF
>TRBJ1-5|-|TRBV7-8|once
TGTGCCAGCAGCTTAGTCGGTCCTCAGCCCCAGCATTTT
CASSLVGPQPQHF
>TRBJ2-7|TRBD1|TRBV5-1|-
TGCGCCAGCAGCTCCGGGACAGGGGTCTTTCACGAGCAGTACTTC
CASSSGTGVFHEQYF
>TRBJ2-5|-|TRBV30|-
TGTGCCTGGAGTGATTTACAGCACCAAGAGACCCAGTACTTC
CAWSDLQHQETQYF
>TRBJ1-1|TRBD1|TRBV19|-
TGTGCCAGTAGTCTATCCAAGGGACAGATGAACACTGAAGCTTTCTTT
CASSLSKGQMNTEAFF
>TRBJ2-1|TRBD2|TRBV7-9|-
TGTGCCACCTGGGGACTAGCGGGATGGAATGAGCAGTTCTTC
CATWGLAGWNEQFF
>TRBJ2-5|TRBD1|TRBV6-5|-
TGTGCCAGCAGTTCCATCCGGGACAGTCAAGAGACCCAGTACTTC
CASSSIRDSQETQYF
>TRBJ1-2|-|TRBV7-9|-
TGTGCCAGCAGCTCCAGCGTGGGGGCGCAGGGCTACACCTTC
CASSSSVGAQGYTF
>TRBJ2-7|TRBD2|TRBV15|-
TGTGCCACCAGTATAGCGGGGGGGTCCTACGAGCAGTACTTC
CATSIAGGSYEQYF
>TRBJ1-1|-|TRBV7-9|few
TGTGCCAGCAGCCCAACGACAGGGAACACTGAAGCTTTCTTT
CASSPTTGNTEAFF
>TRBJ1-4|TRBD1|TRBV5-4|-
TGTGCCAGCAGCTCTACCGACAGGGCCAACGAAAAACTGTTTTTT
CASSSTDRANEKLFF
>TRBJ1-5|-|TRBV18|few
TGTGCCAGCTCACCCCAAACGTCTAATAGCAATCAGCCCCAGCATTTT
CASSPQTSNSNQPQHF
>TRBJ2-7|-|TRBV6-1|-
TGTGCCAGCAGTGAAGCTGTCGCCTACGAGCAGTACTTC
CASSEAVAYEQYF
>TRBJ2-3|-|TRBV11-2|few
TGTGCCAGCAGCTTAGTGGGAGCGACCTATTCCGATACGCAGTATTTT
CASSLVGATYSDTQYF
>TRBJ1-2|TRBD1|TRBV5-1|once
TGCGCCAGCAGCTGGACAGGGGGCGACTATGGCTACACCTTC
CASSWTGGDYGYTF
>TRBJ2-2|TRBD2|TRBV19|once
TGTGCCAGCGATGCGAGGTGGGGGGGGGTCACCGGGGAGCTGTTTTTT
CASDARWGGVTGELFF
>TRBJ2-1|-|TRBV10-1|once
TGCGCCAGCTCCGGGACAAGCTACAATGAGCAGTTCTTC
CASSGTSYNEQFF
>TRBJ2-1|-|TRBV4-1|-
TGCGCCAGCAGCCAAGTGACGCGGGAGCAGTTCTTC
CASSQVTREQFF
>TRBJ2-1|-|TRBV7-9|-
TGTGCCAGCAGCTCAGGGCCCTTCGGTAATGAGCAGTTCTTC
CASSSGPFGNEQFF
>TRBJ1-2|TRBD1|TRBV6-5|once
TGTGCCAGCAGTCGACAGGGATATGGCTACACCTTC
CASSRQGYGYTF
>TRBJ2-1|-|TRBV27|few
TGTGCCAGCAGTTTATCGGTTAGCTCCTACAATGAGCAGTTCTTC
CASSLSVSSYNEQFF
>TRBJ2-7|TRBD2|TRBV4-2|-
TGTGCCAGCAGCCAACTAGCGGGGGCATACTCCTACGAGCAGTACTTC
CASSQLAGAYSYEQYF
>TRBJ2-1|TRBD2|TRBV6-1|medium-sized
TGTGCCAGCAGTGAAGCGGACGGGGGGGCTCATGAGCAGTTCTTC
CASSEADGGAHEQFF
>TRBJ1-5|-|TRBV21-1|-
TGTGCCAGCACCCCGGGGGGATGGCAGCCCCAGCATTTT
CASTPGGWQPQHF
>TRBJ2-1|TRBD2|TRBV4-3|-
TGCGCCAGCAGCCAAGTAGCTCTAGCGGGGCCCAATGAGCAGTTCTTC
CASSQVALAGPNEQFF
>TRBJ1-2|-|TRBV29-1|-
TGCAGCGTTGGGGGCAGCGAAGGGCGACTCTATGGCTACACCTTC
CSVGGSEGRLYGYTF
>TRBJ1-1|-|TRBV2|-
TGTGCCAGCTCCTCCCCCCAGGCAGGAGGCACTGAAGCTTTCTTT
CASSSPQAGGTEAFF
>TRBJ1-3|TRBD1|TRBV9|-
TGTGCCAGCAGCGTAGAAAAGGGGGCAGTCTCTGGAAACACCATATATTTT
CASSVEKGAVSGNTIYF
>TRBJ2-3|TRBD2|TRBV7-3|-
TGTGCCAGCAGCTTACGGGAGCCTCTAGCGGCTAGCACAGATACGCAGTATTTT
CASSLREPLAASTDTQYF
>TRBJ1-2|TRBD1|TRBV4-1|-
TGCGCCAGCAGCGGACAGGTTGTCTCCTATGGCTACACCTTC
CASSGQVVSYGYTF
>TRBJ1-2|TRBD1|TRBV9|few
TGTGCCAGCAGCGGCGCAGGGGGCTTGGGGGGCTACACCTTC
CASSGAGGLGGYTF
>TRBJ2-1|-|TRBV5-1|-
TGCGCCAGCAGCTTGGTTGAGGGGGCCTACAATGAGCAGTTCTTC
CASSLVEGAYNEQFF
>TRBJ1-1|-|TRBV30|-
TGTGCCTGGAGCCCCGGGGGAGGGGACACTGAAGCTTTCTTT
CAWSPGGGDTEAFF